These 6 T cell receptor beta chains originate from one sample sequenced in a study of response to subunit inactivated influenza vaccine. MiXCR, run by TCRdb on the RT-PCR reads, gives a single entry per CDR3 protein. Among hundreds of thousands of distinct CDR3 sequences listed, approximately 14% were seen once. The material was PBMCs from blood, obtained about 13 days after vaccination. These receptor sequences come from a middle-aged man who received an inactivated influenza vaccine.

The rearrangement joins TRBV18 to TRBJ2-5; D may be TRBD2 (5 bases). Germline V gives CDR1 KGHSH, CDR2 LQKENI. V dropped 4 bases and J dropped 5 bases, with 14 bases sitting between them. This CDR3 has 14 amino acids. This CDR3 is CASSQDFLGETQYF. The CDR3 DNA is TGTGCCAGCTCACAGGACTTCCTTGGGGAGACCCAGTACTTC.

This chain links TRBV5-1 with TRBJ2-1; the D gene is possibly TRBD1 (5 bases). V lost 0 bases and J 3 bases, leaving 13 bases between the germline ends. Germline CDR1 and CDR2: SGHRS and YFSETQ. This CDR3 is built from 16 residues. In DNA, the CDR3 is TGCGCCAGCAGCTTGGTGGGCAGGGCAAGCTACAATGAGCAGTTCTTC. Residues: CASSLVGRASYNEQFF.

The chain has TRBV12-3 or TRBV12-4 and TRBJ2-5, with D maybe TRBD2 (6 bases). V lost 5 bases, J lost 7 bases, and 17 bases lay in between. The CDR3 loop spans 14 amino acids. The CDR3 loop is CASSIPPGVGTQYF. The DNA for the CDR3 is TGTGCCAGCAGTATCCCCCCGGGAGTGGGGACCCAGTACTTC.

The genes are TRBV5-1 and TRBJ1-1; 8 positions agree with TRBD1. Germline CDR1 is SGHRS and CDR2 is YFSETQ. The CDR3 consists of 16 residues. V shed 4 bases, J shed 0 bases, and the junction held 8 bases outside the gene matches. The CDR3 coding sequence is TGCGCCAGCAGCGAAACAGGGGGTGTTATGAACACTGAAGCTTTCTTT. It codes for CASSETGGVMNTEAFF.

V is TRBV27 and J is TRBJ1-4, with D possibly being TRBD1 (5 bases). The V gene lost 4 bases and the J gene lost 8 bases, with 26 bases spanning the gap. There are 18 residues in the CDR3. Germline V lookup: CDR1 MNHEY, CDR2 SMNVEV (reference sequence). Here the CDR3 DNA reads TGTGCCAGCAGTTCTAACCCACCAAGGTGGGGGTCCGGGGAAAAACTGTTTTTT. Its translation is CASSSNPPRWGSGEKLFF.

This clonotype was recorded many times. This sequence joins TRBV20-1 and TRBJ2-7, with 9 bases lining up with TRBD1. The CDR3 sequence is 13 residues long. Germline loops: CDR1 DFQATT, CDR2 SNEGSKA (reference sequence). The J segment lost 3 bases and the V segment lost 6 bases, leaving 6 bases of the junction unmatched. For the CDR3, the DNA is TGCAGTGCCCCCGGGACAGGGAGCTACGAGCAGTACTTC. It yields the protein CSAPGTGSYEQYF.